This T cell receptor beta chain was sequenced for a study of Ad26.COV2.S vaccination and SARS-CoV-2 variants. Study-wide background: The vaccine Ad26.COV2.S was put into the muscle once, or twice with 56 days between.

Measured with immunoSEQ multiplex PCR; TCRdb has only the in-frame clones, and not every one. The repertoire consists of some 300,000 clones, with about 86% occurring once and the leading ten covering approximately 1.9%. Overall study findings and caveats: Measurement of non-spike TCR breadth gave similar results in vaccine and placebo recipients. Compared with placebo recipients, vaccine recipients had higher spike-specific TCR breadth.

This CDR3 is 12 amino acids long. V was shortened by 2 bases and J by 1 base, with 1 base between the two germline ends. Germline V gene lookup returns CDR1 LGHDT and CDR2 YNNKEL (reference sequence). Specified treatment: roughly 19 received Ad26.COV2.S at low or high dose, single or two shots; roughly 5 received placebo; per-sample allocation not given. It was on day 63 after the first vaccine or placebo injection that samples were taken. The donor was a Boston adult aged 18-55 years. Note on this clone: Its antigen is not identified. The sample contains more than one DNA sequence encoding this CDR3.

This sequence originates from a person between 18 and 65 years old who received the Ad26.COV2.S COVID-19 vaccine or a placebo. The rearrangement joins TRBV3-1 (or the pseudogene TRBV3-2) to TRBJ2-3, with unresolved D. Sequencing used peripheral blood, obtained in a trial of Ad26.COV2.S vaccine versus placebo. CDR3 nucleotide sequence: TGTGCCAGCAGCCAACGCACAGATACGCAGTATTTT. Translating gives CASSQRTDTQYF.